This section outlines one TCR beta chain sequence together with its context. The record originates from a study of CD8 T cells in Susac syndrome. The authors reverse transcribed about 0.45 to 1 ug RNA with random hexamers. TCRdb re-derived calls from the immunoSEQ multiplex PCR reads in MiXCR, one entry per CDR3 protein. The table has 150,000 to 200,000 distinct CDR3 sequences, less than 95% seen once. With V trimmed by 6 bases and J by 6 bases, 4 bases remained unmatched. Germline V lookup: CDR1 ENHRY, CDR2 SYGVKD. This CDR3 spans 13 amino acids. The sequenced sample was CD4+ T cells from PBMCs. The TCR sequence derives from a human donor with multiple sclerosis. This sequence joins TRBV10-3 and TRBJ1-2; TRBD1 aligns across 10 bases. In DNA, the CDR3 is TGTGCCATCAGGGGGGGACAGGGGAATGGCTACACCTTC. Amino acids: CAIRGGQGNGYTF.